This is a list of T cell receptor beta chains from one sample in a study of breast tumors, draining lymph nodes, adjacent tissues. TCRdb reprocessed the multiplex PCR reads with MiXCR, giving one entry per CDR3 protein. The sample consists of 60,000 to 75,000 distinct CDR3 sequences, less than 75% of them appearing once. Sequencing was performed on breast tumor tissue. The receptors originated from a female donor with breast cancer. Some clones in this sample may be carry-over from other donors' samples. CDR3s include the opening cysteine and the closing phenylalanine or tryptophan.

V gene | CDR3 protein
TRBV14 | CASDSTQGTQYF
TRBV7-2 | CASSFLRGWANTGELFF
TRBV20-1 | CSAPRLAGGLFDETQYF
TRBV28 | CASVKAGGYTDTQYF
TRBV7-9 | CASGSDTSGRADTQYF
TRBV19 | CASSIGRGEQYF
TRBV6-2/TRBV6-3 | CASSSSLRGPEQYF
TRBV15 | CATSSEPRQGADEQYF
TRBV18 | CASSERQGNWADEQCF
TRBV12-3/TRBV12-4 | CASSFERAYNEQFF
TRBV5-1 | CASTPGGGYSPLHF
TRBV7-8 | CASTLIGQGINSPLHF
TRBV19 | CASNVIESGQPQHF
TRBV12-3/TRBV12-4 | CASSLAGYSPLHF
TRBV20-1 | CSAVKGAGWGNEQFF
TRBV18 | CASSPLSGELFF
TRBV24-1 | CATSVDPYQTSGRSDNEQFF
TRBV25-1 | CATTGFSYGYTF
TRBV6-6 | CASTSPGELGNTIYF
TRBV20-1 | CSAGTAETSTGFGYTF
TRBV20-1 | CSARSDRGWNTGELFF
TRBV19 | CASRDRGRGNEQFF
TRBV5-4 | CASSLDLSYGYTF
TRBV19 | CASKVGSGAYEQYF
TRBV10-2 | CASSAREDSYEQYF
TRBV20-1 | CSASSPGGKEGEQYF
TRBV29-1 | CSVAGSGYGYTF
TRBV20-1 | CSASRQDSGKLFF
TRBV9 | CASSPSDRFASDTQYF
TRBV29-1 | CSVEGHSSSTDTQYF
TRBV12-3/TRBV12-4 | CASSPATGTEGETQYF